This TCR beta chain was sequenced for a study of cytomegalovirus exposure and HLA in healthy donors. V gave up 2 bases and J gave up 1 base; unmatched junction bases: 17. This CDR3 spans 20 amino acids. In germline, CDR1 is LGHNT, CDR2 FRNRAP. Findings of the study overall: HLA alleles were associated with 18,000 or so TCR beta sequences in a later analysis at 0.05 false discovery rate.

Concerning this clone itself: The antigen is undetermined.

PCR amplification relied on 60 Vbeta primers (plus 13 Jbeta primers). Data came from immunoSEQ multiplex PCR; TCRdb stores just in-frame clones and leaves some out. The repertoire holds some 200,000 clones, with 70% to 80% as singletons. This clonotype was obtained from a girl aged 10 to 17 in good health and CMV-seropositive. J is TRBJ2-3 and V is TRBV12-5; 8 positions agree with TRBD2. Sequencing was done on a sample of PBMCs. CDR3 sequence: CASGLPPGLGPTFGTDTQYF. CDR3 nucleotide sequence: TGTGCTAGTGGTTTGCCGCCGGGACTAGGCCCTACTTTTGGCACAGATACGCAGTATTTT.